The rows below give T cell receptor beta chains drawn from one sample of a study of shared clonotypes between healthy human individuals. TCRdb keeps only in-frame clones here, not all; method: immunoSEQ multiplex PCR. The sample lists roughly 1.4 million clones; around 98.5% were seen once. The sequenced material came from naive CD4+ T cells sorted from blood. These receptor sequences come from a man between 25 and 39 years old in good health. CDR3s include the opening cysteine and the closing phenylalanine or tryptophan. The D gene is left open where the match is weak. The size entry is marked missing in some rows and otherwise reads once, few, many or a size class.

TRBJ1-4 | TRBV28 | once | 12 | - | CASSFPPEKLFF | TGTGCCAGCAGTTTCCCCCCTGAAAAACTGTTTTTT
TRBJ2-3 | TRBV29-1 | - | 13 | - | CSARTTSTDTQYF | TGCAGCGCTAGGACTACGAGCACAGATACGCAGTATTTT
TRBJ1-3 | TRBV5-1 | - | 13 | - | CASRRAAGNTIYF | TGCGCCAGCAGACGGGCCGCCGGAAACACCATATATTTT
TRBJ2-7 | TRBV7-3 | - | 14 | - | CASSLDTETYEQYF | TGTGCCAGCAGCTTGGACACAGAAACCTACGAGCAGTACTTC
TRBJ2-5 | TRBV27 | - | 14 | TRBD1 | CASSRRDRQETQYF | TGTGCCAGCAGCCGACGGGACAGACAAGAGACCCAGTACTTC
TRBJ2-7 | TRBV5-1 | - | 14 | TRBD2 | CASSRGEGSYEQYF | TGCGCCAGCAGCCGGGGGGAAGGCTCCTACGAGCAGTACTTC
TRBJ1-5 | TRBV28 | - | 12 | - | CASSPLGQPQHF | TGTGCCAGCAGTCCCCTGGGTCAGCCCCAGCATTTT
TRBJ2-7 | TRBV27 | - | 15 | - | CASSSDREGHYEQYF | TGTGCCAGCAGTTCGGACAGGGAGGGACACTACGAGCAGTACTTC
TRBJ2-3 | TRBV4-1 | - | 17 | - | CASSQDIPGILTDTQYF | TGCGCCAGCAGCCAAGATATCCCCGGTATACTCACAGATACGCAGTATTTT
TRBJ2-7 | TRBV18 | - | 15 | - | CASSPSGAGSYEQYF | TGTGCCAGCTCACCCTCCGGGGCCGGCTCCTACGAGCAGTACTTC
TRBJ1-5 | TRBV7-9 | - | 17 | TRBD1 | CASSFALQGAINQPQHF | TGTGCCAGCAGCTTTGCATTACAGGGGGCGATTAATCAGCCCCAGCATTTT
TRBJ2-3 | TRBV27 | - | 14 | - | CASSHSPGTDTQYF | TGTGCCAGCAGTCACTCTCCGGGCACAGATACGCAGTATTTT
TRBJ2-7 | TRBV29-1 | - | 12 | - | CSVRRGSYEQYF | TGCAGCGTTCGCAGGGGCTCCTACGAGCAGTACTTC
TRBJ1-1 | TRBV19 | once | 13 | - | CASSIYPNTEAFF | TGTGCCAGTAGTATCTACCCGAACACTGAAGCTTTCTTT
TRBJ2-7 | TRBV6-1 | - | 14 | TRBD2 | CASSDLLAGGPLYF | TGTGCCAGCAGTGATTTACTAGCGGGAGGGCCTCTGTACTTC
TRBJ1-1 | TRBV7-9 | - | 15 | - | CASSSGERANTEAFF | TGTGCCAGCAGCTCGGGAGAGCGGGCGAACACTGAAGCTTTCTTT
TRBJ2-2 | TRBV5-1 | - | 17 | TRBD2 | CASSPNPEAGDTGELFF | TGCGCCAGCAGCCCCAACCCCGAGGCGGGGGACACCGGGGAGCTGTTTTTT
TRBJ2-1 | TRBV2 | - | 17 | - | CASSEAVLWREHNEQFF | TGTGCCAGCAGTGAAGCTGTCCTATGGCGGGAACACAATGAGCAGTTCTTC
TRBJ2-7 | TRBV7-2 | - | 15 | - | CASSLERIYLYEQYF | TGTGCCAGCAGCTTAGAAAGGATCTACCTCTACGAGCAGTACTTC
TRBJ1-5 | TRBV7-2 | - | 17 | - | CASSLFSGAYSNQPQHF | TGTGCCAGCAGCTTATTTTCAGGGGCGTATAGCAATCAGCCCCAGCATTTT
TRBJ2-7 | TRBV25-1 | - | 12 | - | CASTGIPYEQYF | TGTGCCAGCACCGGGATCCCCTACGAGCAGTACTTC
TRBJ2-7 | TRBV28 | - | 15 | TRBD2 | CASSPQREGRYEQYF | TGTGCCAGCAGTCCTCAGCGGGAGGGAAGGTACGAGCAGTACTTC
TRBJ2-5 | TRBV19 | - | 14 | - | CASSIVGRGETQYF | TGTGCCAGTAGTATAGTGGGCAGGGGAGAGACCCAGTACTTC
TRBJ2-4 | TRBV6-6 | - | 13 | - | CASFPRPGNIQYF | TGTGCCAGCTTCCCCAGACCTGGAAACATTCAGTACTTC
TRBJ2-7 | TRBV28 | - | 14 | - | CASIPGQTTYEQYF | TGTGCCAGCATTCCGGGACAAACGACCTACGAGCAGTACTTC
TRBJ2-1 | TRBV4-1 | - | 16 | TRBD2 | CASSQDPAGGPSEQFF | TGCGCCAGCAGCCAAGACCCAGCGGGAGGGCCTAGTGAGCAGTTCTTC
TRBJ1-1 | TRBV10-3 | - | 13 | - | CAIKEGENTEAFF | TGTGCCATCAAGGAAGGGGAAAACACTGAAGCTTTCTTT
TRBJ2-2 | TRBV7-3 | - | 14 | - | CASSLRTPPGELFF | TGTGCCAGCAGCTTAAGGACCCCGCCCGGGGAGCTGTTTTTT
TRBJ2-5 | TRBV18 | - | 14 | - | CASSPTSGSETQYF | TGTGCCAGCTCACCAACGTCTGGTTCGGAGACCCAGTACTTC
TRBJ2-7 | TRBV7-6 | - | 16 | - | CASSLGTSPSVGEQYF | TGTGCCAGCAGCTTAGGGACCTCCCCGTCGGTGGGGGAGCAGTACTTC
TRBJ2-1 | TRBV11-1 | - | 18 | TRBD1 | CASSLYTPLDRVDNEQFF | TGTGCCAGCAGCTTATATACGCCACTGGACAGGGTCGACAATGAGCAGTTCTTC
TRBJ2-3 | TRBV6-6 | few | 16 | TRBD2 | CASGLAGRSTTDTQYF | TGTGCCAGCGGGCTAGCGGGACGGTCGACAACAGATACGCAGTATTTT
TRBJ1-4 | TRBV5-5 | - | 13 | - | CASSLRVNEKLFF | TGTGCCAGCAGCTTGCGAGTTAATGAAAAACTGTTTTTT
TRBJ2-7 | TRBV5-1 | - | 18 | TRBD1 | CASSSGRTRQGSSYEQYF | TGCGCCAGCAGCTCTGGACGAACGAGACAGGGTAGCTCCTACGAGCAGTACTTC
TRBJ2-7 | TRBV10-3 | - | 14 | TRBD2 | CAITNSGSAYEQYF | TGTGCCATCACCAATAGCGGGAGCGCCTACGAGCAGTACTTC
TRBJ1-5 | TRBV5-1 | - | 13 | - | CASSLSAAGPQHF | TGCGCCAGCAGCTTGTCCGCGGCCGGGCCCCAGCATTTT
TRBJ2-2 | TRBV6-1 | - | 13 | - | CASLPSFTGELFF | TGTGCCAGCCTACCCTCTTTCACCGGGGAGCTGTTTTTT
TRBJ2-7 | TRBV2 | - | 15 | - | CASSDESAGTHEQYF | TGTGCCAGCAGTGATGAGTCGGCAGGGACCCACGAGCAGTACTTC
TRBJ2-7 | TRBV12-2 | - | 15 | - | CASRLGGEESYEQYF | TGTGCAAGTCGACTTGGGGGGGAGGAATCCTACGAGCAGTACTTC
TRBJ1-4 | TRBV15 | - | 14 | - | CATSNPGLNEKLFF | TGTGCCACCAGCAATCCGGGATTGAATGAAAAACTGTTTTTT
TRBJ2-1 | TRBV13 | once | 16 | TRBD2 | CASSKLAAPSYNEQFF | TGTGCCAGCAGCAAACTAGCGGCCCCCTCCTACAATGAGCAGTTCTTC
TRBJ2-7 | TRBV29-1 | - | 13 | - | CSVTLGSSYEQYF | TGCAGCGTTACCCTCGGGAGCTCCTACGAGCAGTACTTC
TRBJ2-7 | TRBV4-3 | few | 10 | TRBD2 | CAHLTSGEAF | TGCGCCCATTTGACTAGCGGCGAGGCCTTC
TRBJ2-7 | TRBV18 | - | 14 | TRBD1 | CASSLRDRGHEQYF | TGTGCCAGCTCACTGAGGGACAGGGGCCACGAGCAGTACTTC
TRBJ2-2 | TRBV7-2 | - | 15 | - | CASSGLRRNTGELFF | TGTGCCAGCAGCGGACTAAGGAGGAACACCGGGGAGCTGTTTTTT
TRBJ2-7 | TRBV18 | - | 16 | TRBD2 | CASSPLPTSPNYEQYF | TGTGCCAGCTCACCTCTGCCGACTAGCCCAAACTACGAGCAGTACTTC
TRBJ1-3 | TRBV7-9 | - | 14 | TRBD1 | CASSRTGSGNTIYF | TGTGCCAGCAGCCGGACAGGGTCTGGAAACACCATATATTTT
TRBJ2-5 | TRBV7-2 | - | 13 | - | CASSDRHQETQYF | TGTGCCAGCAGTGACAGGCATCAAGAGACCCAGTACTTC
TRBJ1-1 | TRBV2 | - | 14 | - | CASSDGGRRTEAFF | TGTGCCAGCAGTGACGGGGGGCGCCGGACTGAAGCTTTCTTT
TRBJ2-5 | TRBV5-8 | once | 17 | - | CANPSPLGGGPGETQYF | TGTGCCAACCCATCCCCGCTAGGGGGAGGGCCGGGAGAGACCCAGTACTTC
TRBJ2-5 | TRBV6-6 | once | 16 | - | CASRRGVAQNQETQYF | TGTGCCAGCAGACGGGGTGTAGCGCAGAACCAAGAGACCCAGTACTTC
TRBJ1-2 | TRBV7-2 | - | 13 | TRBD1 | CASSTRQGSGYTF | TGTGCCAGCAGCACAAGACAGGGGTCCGGCTACACCTTC
TRBJ2-3 | TRBV29-1 | - | 15 | - | CSVGTSGGRTDTQYF | TGCAGCGTTGGAACGAGTGGGGGGCGGACAGATACGCAGTATTTT
TRBJ2-3 | TRBV4-1 | - | 13 | - | CASSPHALDTQYF | TGCGCCAGCAGCCCGCACGCCCTAGATACGCAGTATTTT
TRBJ2-3 | TRBV15 | - | 17 | TRBD2 | CATSLLAGGPGTDTQYF | TGTGCCACCAGTTTACTAGCGGGAGGGCCGGGCACAGATACGCAGTATTTT
TRBJ2-5 | TRBV11-2 | once | 16 | TRBD2 | CASSPRVAGDLETQYF | TGTGCCAGCAGCCCCCGGGTAGCGGGAGACCTAGAGACCCAGTACTTC
TRBJ1-3 | TRBV7-6 | - | 12 | - | CASSLGGNTIYF | TGTGCCAGCAGCTTGGGAGGAAACACCATATATTTT